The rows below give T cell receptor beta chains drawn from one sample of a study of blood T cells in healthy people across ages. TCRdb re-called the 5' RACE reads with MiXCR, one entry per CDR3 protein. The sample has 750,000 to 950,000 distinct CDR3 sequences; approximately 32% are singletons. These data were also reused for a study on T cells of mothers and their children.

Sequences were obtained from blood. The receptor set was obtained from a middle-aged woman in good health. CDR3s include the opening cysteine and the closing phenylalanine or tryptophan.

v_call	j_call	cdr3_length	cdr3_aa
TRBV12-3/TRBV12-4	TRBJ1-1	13	CASSPLTRTEAFF
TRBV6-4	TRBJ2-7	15	CASKTSGGRKDEQYF
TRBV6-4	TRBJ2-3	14	CASRGAGGPDTQYF
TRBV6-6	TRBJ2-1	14	CASRDFGRRAEQFF
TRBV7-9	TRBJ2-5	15	CASSPKLREGETQYF
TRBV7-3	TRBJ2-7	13	CASSFYKGYEQYF
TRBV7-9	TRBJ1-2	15	CASSWDRENLGGHTF
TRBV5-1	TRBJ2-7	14	CASSLEQKSSEQYF
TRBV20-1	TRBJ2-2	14	CSARGSTDTGERFF
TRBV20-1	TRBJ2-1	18	CSAPQGSGRGGRYNEQFF
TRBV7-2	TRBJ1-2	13	CASSLGLRGGYTF
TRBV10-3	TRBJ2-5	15	CATAPSGGGAETQYF
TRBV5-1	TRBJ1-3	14	CASRATGDGNTIYF
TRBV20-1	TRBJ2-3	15	CSARLGRAQTDTQYF
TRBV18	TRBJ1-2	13	CASSPRGLDGYTF
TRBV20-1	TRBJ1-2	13	CSARSQADYGYTF
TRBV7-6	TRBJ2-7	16	CASSLGLGTGGYEQYF
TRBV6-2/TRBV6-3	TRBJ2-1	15	CASSYELKRGDEQFF
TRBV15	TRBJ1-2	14	CATSRYDRNYGYTF
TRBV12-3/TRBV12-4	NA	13	CASNVGVGYEQYF